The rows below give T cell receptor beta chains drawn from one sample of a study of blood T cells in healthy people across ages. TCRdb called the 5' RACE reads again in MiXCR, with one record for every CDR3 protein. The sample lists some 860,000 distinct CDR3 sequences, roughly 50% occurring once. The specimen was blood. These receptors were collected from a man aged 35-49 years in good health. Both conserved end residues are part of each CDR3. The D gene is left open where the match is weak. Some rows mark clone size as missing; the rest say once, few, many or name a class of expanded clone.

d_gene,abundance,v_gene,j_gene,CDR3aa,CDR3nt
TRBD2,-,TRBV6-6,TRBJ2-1,CASSSLGRDNEQFF,TGTGCCAGCAGTTCCCTGGGGAGGGACAATGAGCAGTTCTTC
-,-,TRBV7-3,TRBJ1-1,CASSFLGDTEAFF,TGTGCCAGCAGCTTTTTGGGGGACACTGAAGCTTTCTTT
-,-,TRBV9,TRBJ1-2,CASSSRDTRYGYTF,TGTGCCAGCAGCAGCCGGGACACCCGCTATGGCTACACCTTC
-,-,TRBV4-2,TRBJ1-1,CASSQAGVWGSDTEAFF,TGTGCCAGCAGCCAGGCGGGCGTCTGGGGTTCGGACACTGAAGCTTTCTTT
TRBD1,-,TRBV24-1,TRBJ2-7,CATSDARGTYEQYF,TGTGCCACCAGTGATGCCAGGGGGACGTACGAGCAGTACTTC
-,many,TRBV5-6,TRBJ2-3,CASSRTSTDTQYF,TGTGCCAGCAGCCGGACTAGCACAGATACGCAGTATTTT
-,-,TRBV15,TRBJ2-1,CATSRAGSTPHEQFF,TGTGCCACCAGCAGGGCGGGATCTACCCCGCATGAGCAGTTCTTC
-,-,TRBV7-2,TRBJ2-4,CASSLASRGPTSQYF,TGTGCCAGCAGCTTAGCTTCGAGGGGCCCCACAAGTCAGTACTTC
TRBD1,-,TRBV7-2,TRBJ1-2,CASSFRGQGGGYTF,TGTGCCAGCAGCTTCCGCGGACAGGGAGGGGGCTACACCTTC
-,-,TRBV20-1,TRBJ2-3,CSANFGPTDTQYF,TGCAGTGCTAACTTCGGGCCCACAGATACGCAGTATTTT
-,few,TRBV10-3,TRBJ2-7,CAISAASSPYEQYF,TGTGCCATCAGTGCGGCTAGCAGTCCCTACGAGCAGTACTTC
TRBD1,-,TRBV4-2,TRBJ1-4,CASSQGDRGDEKLFF,TGTGCCAGCAGCCAGGGGGACAGGGGTGATGAAAAACTGTTTTTT
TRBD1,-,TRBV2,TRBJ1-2,CAGDRSRDYGYTF,TGTGCCGGGGACAGGTCCCGGGACTATGGCTACACCTTC
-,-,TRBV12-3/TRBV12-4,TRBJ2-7,CASSTFYEQYF,TGTGCCAGCAGTACCTTTTACGAGCAGTACTTC
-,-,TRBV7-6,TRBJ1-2,CASSLGGQFYGYTF,TGTGCCAGCAGCTTAGGCGGACAGTTCTATGGCTACACCTTC
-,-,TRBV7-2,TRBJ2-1,CASSLVPGRYNEQFF,TGTGCCAGCAGCTTAGTGCCCGGGCGGTACAATGAGCAGTTCTTC
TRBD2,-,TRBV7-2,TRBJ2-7,CASSLRDRAGGPPYEQYF,TGTGCCAGCAGCCTAAGGGATCGAGCGGGAGGGCCCCCCTACGAGCAGTACTTC
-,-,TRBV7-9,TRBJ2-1,CASSLAGAGDEQFF,TGTGCCAGCAGCTTAGCGGGGGCGGGAGACGAGCAGTTCTTC
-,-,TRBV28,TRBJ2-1,CASSPPRAYYNEQFF,TGTGCCAGCAGCCCCCCCCGGGCATATTACAATGAGCAGTTCTTC
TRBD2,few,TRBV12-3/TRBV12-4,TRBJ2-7,CASRRTSGSGYEQYF,TGTGCCAGCAGGCGGACTAGCGGGAGCGGCTACGAGCAGTACTTC
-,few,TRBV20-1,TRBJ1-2,CSASLGQSFGYTF,TGCAGTGCTAGTTTAGGCCAGTCTTTTGGCTACACCTTC
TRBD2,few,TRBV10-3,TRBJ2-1,CAISLAGGGNEQFF,TGTGCCATCAGTTTGGCGGGAGGAGGCAATGAGCAGTTCTTC
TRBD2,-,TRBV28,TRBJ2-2,CASFPAGSAGRLFF,TGTGCCAGCTTCCCAGCGGGGAGTGCGGGAAGACTGTTTTTT
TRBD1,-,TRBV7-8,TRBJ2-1,CASSLEGQGPYNEQFF,TGTGCCAGCAGCTTAGAGGGACAGGGCCCCTACAATGAGCAGTTCTTC
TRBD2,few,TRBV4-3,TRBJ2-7,CASSLSRGLGSYEQYF,TGCGCCAGCAGCCTAAGTCGGGGACTAGGGTCCTACGAGCAGTACTTC
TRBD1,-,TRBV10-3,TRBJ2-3,CAISESQFRDRTYTQYF,TGTGCCATCAGTGAGTCCCAGTTTCGGGACAGAACTTATACGCAGTATTTT
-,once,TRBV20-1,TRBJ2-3,CSASLAVGLDTQYF,TGCAGTGCTAGCTTAGCGGTGGGGTTAGATACGCAGTATTTT
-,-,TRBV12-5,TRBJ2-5,CASGFNEMKAQYF,TGTGCTAGTGGTTTCAACGAGATGAAGGCCCAGTACTTC
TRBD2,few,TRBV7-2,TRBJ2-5,CASSLGTSGVETQYF,TGTGCCAGCAGCTTAGGGACTAGCGGGGTCGAGACCCAGTACTTC
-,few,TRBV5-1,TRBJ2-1,CASSLGGGDSYNEQFF,TGCGCCAGCAGCTTGGGAGGGGGAGACTCCTACAATGAGCAGTTCTTC
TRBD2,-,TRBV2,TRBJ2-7,CARTRTSGPFVDEQYF,TGTGCCAGAACAAGGACTAGCGGCCCATTTGTCGACGAGCAGTACTTC
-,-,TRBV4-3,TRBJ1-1,CASSQDWIMYTEAFF,TGCGCCAGCAGCCAAGATTGGATAATGTACACTGAAGCTTTCTTT
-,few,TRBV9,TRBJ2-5,CASSGTGTGETQYF,TGTGCCAGCAGCGGTACCGGGACGGGCGAGACCCAGTACTTC
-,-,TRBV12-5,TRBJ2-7,CASGPTSLLAEQYF,TGTGCTAGTGGTCCGACTAGTTTGTTAGCCGAGCAGTACTTC
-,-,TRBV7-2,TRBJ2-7,CASSRQGIGYEQYF,TGTGCCAGCAGCCGCCAGGGAATTGGGTACGAGCAGTACTTC
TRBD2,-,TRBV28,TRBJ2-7,CASTPALGTSGSYEQYF,TGTGCCAGTACCCCTGCCCTAGGGACTAGCGGGAGTTACGAGCAGTACTTC
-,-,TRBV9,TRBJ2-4,CASSKGQGAAKNIQYF,TGTGCCAGCAGCAAAGGCCAGGGAGCAGCCAAAAACATTCAGTACTTC
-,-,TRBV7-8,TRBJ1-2,CASSLESGRTNYGYTF,TGTGCCAGCAGCTTAGAATCCGGGCGAACCAACTATGGCTACACCTTC
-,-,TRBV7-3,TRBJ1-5,CASSLETVSNQPQHF,TGTGCCAGCAGCTTAGAGACAGTTAGCAATCAGCCCCAGCATTTT
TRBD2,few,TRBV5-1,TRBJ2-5,CASSTGTSGSGETQYF,TGCGCCAGCAGCACCGGGACTAGCGGGAGTGGTGAGACCCAGTACTTC
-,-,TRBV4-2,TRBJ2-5,CASSQDAGRGQETQYF,TGTGCCAGCAGCCAAGATGCCGGGCGGGGACAAGAGACCCAGTACTTC
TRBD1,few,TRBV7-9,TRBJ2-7,CASSRGIPGQGGYEQYF,TGTGCCAGCAGTCGAGGGATACCGGGACAGGGGGGCTACGAGCAGTACTTC
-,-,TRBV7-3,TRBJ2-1,CASSPPAGTRVYNEQFF,TGTGCCAGCAGCCCCCCGGCCGGGACCCGAGTCTACAATGAGCAGTTCTTC
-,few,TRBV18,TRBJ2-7,CASSPSFGNYEQYF,TGTGCCAGCTCACCGTCCTTTGGGAACTACGAGCAGTACTTC
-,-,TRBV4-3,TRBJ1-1,CASSQDQGRKAFF,TGCGCCAGCAGCCAAGACCAGGGGCGGAAGGCTTTCTTT
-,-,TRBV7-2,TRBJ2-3,CASSLVSSGATDTQYF,TGTGCCAGCAGCTTAGTTAGTTCAGGGGCTACAGATACGCAGTATTTT